One and the same sample provided the 10 T cell receptor beta chains below, sequenced in a study of blood T cell repertoires in COVID-19. The method was immunoSEQ multiplex PCR; TCRdb's version includes in-frame clones alone and lacks a portion of them. The repertoire has around 310,000 clones, around 90% of them found once; the top ten carry under 1.1%. Material: peripheral blood. The origin of the receptors is a woman between 40 and 50 years old with COVID-19, enrolled during active disease.

J is TRBJ1-5 and V is TRBV5-6, with D possibly matching TRBD1 (6 bases). Germline V gene lookup returns CDR1 SGHDT and CDR2 YYEEEE. The ends were cut back, 3 bases at V and 6 bases at J, with 13 bases in the middle. This CDR3 contains 14 residues. The CDR3 protein is CASSSTQGLQPQHF. The CDR3 DNA sequence: TGTGCCAGCAGCTCGACTCAGGGGCTTCAGCCCCAGCATTTT. The full variable domain, completed using reference TRBV5-6 and TRBJ1-5, is DAGVTQSPTHLIKTRGQQVTLRCSPKSGHDTVSWYQQALGQGPQFIFQYYEEEERQRGNFPDRFSGHQFPNYSSELNVNALLLGDSALYLCASSSTQGLQPQHFGDGTRLSIL.

The chain uses TRBV5-6 and TRBJ2-2; D call uncertain. Germline values: CDR1 SGHDT, CDR2 YYEEEE. V lost 0 bases and J lost 2, with 5 bases in between. CDR3 size: 14 residues. In DNA, the CDR3 is TGTGCCAGCAGCTTGGTTTCTAACACCGGGGAGCTGTTTTTT. It translates to CASSLVSNTGELFF.

This chain connects TRBV7-2 to TRBJ2-3; 7 bases match TRBD1. Germline V gene sequence: CDR1 SGHTA, CDR2 FQGNSA. This CDR3 contains 14 residues. The junction had 7 bases not matched to a gene; V was cut back by 8 bases and J by 2 bases. The CDR3: CASRQGVHTDTQYF. CDR3 nucleotides: TGTGCCAGCCGTCAGGGGGTCCACACAGATACGCAGTATTTT.

The chain couples TRBV28 to TRBJ2-1; 7 bases are shared with TRBD2. Germline assignment: CDR1 MDHEN and CDR2 SYDVKM. V trimming: 10 bases; J trimming: 8 bases; junction bases outside the gene matches: 8. This CDR3 comprises 12 residues. CDR3 coding DNA: TGTGCCACCGGGGGGAATTGGGATGAGCAGTTCTTC. Encoded protein: CATGGNWDEQFF.

The chain employs TRBV13 and TRBJ2-7; TRBD2 matches 8 bases. The CDR3 is 16 amino acids. V trimming: 5 bases; J trimming: 2 bases; junction bases outside the gene matches: 11. Germline CDR1 PRHDT, CDR2 FYEKMQ (reference sequence). In DNA form, the CDR3 reads TGTGCCAGCAGCCCGGGCGGGGGGACGGGAACCTACGAGCAGTACTTC. It is translated as CASSPGGGTGTYEQYF.

V is TRBV28 and J is TRBJ2-1; perhaps TRBD1 as D (6 bases). Trimming pared 1 base from V and 10 bases from J, leaving 8 bases between. The CDR3 contains 12 residues. Germline CDR1 reads MDHEN; CDR2 reads SYDVKM. CDR3 nucleotides: TGTGCCAGCAGTTTATCCAGGGGCGAGCAGTTCTTC. Its protein product is CASSLSRGEQFF.

This sequence joins TRBV7-8 and TRBJ2-7; TRBD1 agrees at 11 bases. V was pared by 5 bases and J by 6 bases, with 9 bases of the junction left unmatched. Germline lookup yields CDR1 SGHVS and CDR2 FQNEAQ. The CDR3 consists of 15 residues. The CDR3 DNA is TGTGCCAGCAGCCCACACGGACAGGGGGCTGGCGAGCAGTACTTC. Its translation: CASSPHGQGAGEQYF. Drawing the rest from reference TRBV7-8 and TRBJ2-7, the complete variable domain is GAGVSQSPRYKVAKRGQDVALRCDPISGHVSLFWYQQALGQGPEFLTYFQNEAQLDKSGLPSDRFFAERPEGSVSTLKIQRTQQEDSAVYLCASSPHGQGAGEQYFGPGTRLTVT.

The CDR3 region is CASSKTVNTGELFF. In DNA, the CDR3 is TGTGCCAGCAGTAAGACAGTTAACACCGGGGAGCTGTTTTTT. The chain recombines TRBV2 with TRBJ2-2; a possible D gene is TRBD1 (5 bases). CDR3 size: 14 residues. The germline V gene has CDR1 SNHLY and CDR2 FYNNEI. The V end lost 5 bases, the J end lost 2 bases, and 9 bases lay between the germline ends.

This clone was detected once. V usage is TRBV2 and J usage is TRBJ1-2; no clear D. Per germline, CDR1 SNHLY and CDR2 FYNNEI. The CDR3 runs 14 residues. Trimming stripped 8 bases from V and 4 bases from J, with 17 bases between. In DNA, the CDR3 is TGTGCCAGCTCAAAGGAGGTTGGAGGCTATGGCTACACCTTC. It codes for CASSKEVGGYGYTF.

The chain joins TRBV21-1 to TRBJ1-4. TRBV21-1 is marked as a pseudogene. The CDR3 loop spans 17 amino acids. Here the CDR3 reads CASSKGSTEPTNEKLFF. As DNA, the CDR3 is TGTGCCAGCAGCAAAGGGAGCACCGAGCCAACTAATGAAAAACTGTTTTTT.